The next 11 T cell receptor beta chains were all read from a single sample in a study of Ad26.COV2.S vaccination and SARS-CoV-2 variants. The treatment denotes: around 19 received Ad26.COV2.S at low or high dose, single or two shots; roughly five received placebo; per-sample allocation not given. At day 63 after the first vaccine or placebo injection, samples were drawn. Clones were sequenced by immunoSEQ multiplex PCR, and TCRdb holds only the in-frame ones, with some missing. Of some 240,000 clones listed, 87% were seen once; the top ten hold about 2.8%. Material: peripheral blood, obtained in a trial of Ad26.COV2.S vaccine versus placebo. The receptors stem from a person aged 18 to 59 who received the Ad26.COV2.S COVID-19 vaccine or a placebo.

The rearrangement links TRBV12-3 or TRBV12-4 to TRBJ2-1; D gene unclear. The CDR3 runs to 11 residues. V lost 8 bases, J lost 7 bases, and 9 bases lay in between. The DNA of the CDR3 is TGTGCCAGCCAATGGGGAAATGAGCAGTTCTTC. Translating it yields CASQWGNEQFF.

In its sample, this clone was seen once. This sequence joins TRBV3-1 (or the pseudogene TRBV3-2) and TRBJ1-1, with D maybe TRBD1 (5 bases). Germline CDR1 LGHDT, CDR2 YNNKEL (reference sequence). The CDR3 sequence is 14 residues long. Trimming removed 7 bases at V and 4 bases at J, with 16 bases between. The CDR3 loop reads CASTHRGGGTEAFF. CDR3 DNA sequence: TGTGCCAGCACCCACCGCGGCGGGGGCACTGAAGCTTTCTTT.

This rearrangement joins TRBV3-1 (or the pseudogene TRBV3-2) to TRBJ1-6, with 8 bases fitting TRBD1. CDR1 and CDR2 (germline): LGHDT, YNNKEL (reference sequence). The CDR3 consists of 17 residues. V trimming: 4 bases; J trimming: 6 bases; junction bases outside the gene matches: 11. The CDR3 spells CASSRGSPGQANSPLHF. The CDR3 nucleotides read TGTGCCAGCAGCCGAGGGTCTCCGGGACAGGCTAATTCACCCCTCCACTTT.

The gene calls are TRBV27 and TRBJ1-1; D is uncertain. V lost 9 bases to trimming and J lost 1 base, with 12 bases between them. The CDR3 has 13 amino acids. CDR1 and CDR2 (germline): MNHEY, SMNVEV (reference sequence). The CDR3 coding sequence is TGTGCCAGTTCCCCCGGGAGGAACACTGAAGCTTTCTTT. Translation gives CASSPGRNTEAFF.

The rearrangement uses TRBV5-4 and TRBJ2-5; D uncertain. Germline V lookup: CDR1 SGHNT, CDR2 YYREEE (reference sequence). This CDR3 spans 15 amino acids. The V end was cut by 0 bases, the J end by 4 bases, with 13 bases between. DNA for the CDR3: TGTGCCAGCAGCTTGGAGGCCCCTCCAGGAGAGACCCAGTACTTC. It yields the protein CASSLEAPPGETQYF.

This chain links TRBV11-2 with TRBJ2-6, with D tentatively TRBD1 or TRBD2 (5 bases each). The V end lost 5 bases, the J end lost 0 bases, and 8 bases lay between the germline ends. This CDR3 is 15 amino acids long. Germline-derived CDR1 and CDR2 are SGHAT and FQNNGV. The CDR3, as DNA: TGTGCCAGCAGCCCGAGGGGCTCTGGGGCCAACGTCCTGACTTTC. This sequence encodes CASSPRGSGANVLTF.

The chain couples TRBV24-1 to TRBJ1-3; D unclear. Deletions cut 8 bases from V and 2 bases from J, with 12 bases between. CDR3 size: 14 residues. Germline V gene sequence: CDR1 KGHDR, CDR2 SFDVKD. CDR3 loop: CATNTTVPGNTIYF. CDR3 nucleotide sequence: TGTGCCACCAATACTACCGTCCCTGGAAACACCATATATTTT.

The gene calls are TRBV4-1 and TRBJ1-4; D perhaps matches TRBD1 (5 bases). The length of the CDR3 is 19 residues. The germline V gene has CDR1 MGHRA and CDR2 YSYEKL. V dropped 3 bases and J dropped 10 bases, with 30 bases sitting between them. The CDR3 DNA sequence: TGCGCCAGCAGCCATATAGGGAAATCCTATATAGGGGACCATAGAAAACTGTTTTTT. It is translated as CASSHIGKSYIGDHRKLFF.

The CDR3 spells CASSLHYSGTYNEQFF. The CDR3 DNA follows: TGCGCCAGCAGCCTCCACTATAGCGGGACATACAATGAGCAGTTCTTC. The J gene is TRBJ2-1, the V gene TRBV4-3; TRBD2 matches at 8 bases. The CDR3 totals 16 residues. Per the germline V gene, CDR1 is LGHNA and CDR2 is YSLEER. V shed 4 bases, J shed 4 bases, and the junction held 9 bases outside the gene matches.

The CDR3 nucleotides are TGTGCCACCCTGAGGGGGGTTACGCAGTATTTT. Translation: CATLRGVTQYF. J is TRBJ2-3 and V is TRBV6-6; tentatively, D is TRBD1 or TRBD2 (6 bases each). With 10 bases removed from V and 8 bases from J, the gap between germline ends came to 13 bases. The CDR3 is made up of 11 amino acids. Germline V gene data show CDR1 as MNHNY and CDR2 as SVGAGI (reference sequence).

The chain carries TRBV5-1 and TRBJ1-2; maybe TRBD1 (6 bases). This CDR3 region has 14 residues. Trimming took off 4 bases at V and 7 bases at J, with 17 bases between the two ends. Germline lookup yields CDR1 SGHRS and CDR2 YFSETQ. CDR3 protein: CASSEGVADGGYTF. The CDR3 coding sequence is TGCGCCAGCAGCGAGGGGGTGGCCGACGGTGGCTACACCTTC.